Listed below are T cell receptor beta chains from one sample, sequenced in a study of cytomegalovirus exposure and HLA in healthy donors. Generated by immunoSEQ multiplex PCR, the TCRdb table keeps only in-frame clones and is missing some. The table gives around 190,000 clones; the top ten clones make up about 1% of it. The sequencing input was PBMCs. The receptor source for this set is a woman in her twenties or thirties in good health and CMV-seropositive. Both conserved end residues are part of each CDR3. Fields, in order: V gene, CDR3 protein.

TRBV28 CASSPWAGQETQYF
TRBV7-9 CASSPGPQETQYF
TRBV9 CASSGTGNYGYTF
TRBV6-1 CASRGEAISYEQYF
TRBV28 CASSEGHTIYF
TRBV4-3 CASSQSRYNEQFF
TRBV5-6 CASSQPTGDTEAFF
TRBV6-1 CASSEVYRGDYGYTF
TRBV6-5 CASSFYRGANYGYTF
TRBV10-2 CASSDREIFLANTGELFF
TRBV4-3 CASSLHGLAGVSDTQYF
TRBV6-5 CASSYSISGSYEQYF
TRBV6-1 CASGPRDRENEKLFF
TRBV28 CASSLSASGSYEQYF
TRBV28 CASTFKIGGPSWYEQYF
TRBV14 CASRVLAHSTGDTQYF
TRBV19 CASSTSGQWNTEAFF
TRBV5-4 CASSLGGGSYEQYF
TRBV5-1 CASSRTSGSQDPDTQYF
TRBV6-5 CASSYDREFEQYF
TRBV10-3 CAIRPGQGDTEAFF